This TCR beta chain was sequenced for a study of T-cell reconstitution after alpha-beta-depleted transplantation in children listed by TCRdb under 2016. About the full investigation: The study quantitatively tracked T-cell immune reconstitution after TCRalphabeta/CD19-depleted allogeneic hematopoietic cell transplantation in children using TCR repertoire profiling.

Receptor libraries were prepared by PCR. Sequencer: Illumina HiSeq 2500. Molecular barcoding was employed in the preparation of TCR libraries, with unique molecular identifiers being used to normalize TCRbeta repertoire quantification. TCRdb applied fastp at Q25 and MiXCR to the public reads, then kept only in-frame beta chains. Entries that share a CDR3 protein sequence are merged under the most common genes and DNA. Counted in this sample were about 130,000 distinct CDR3 sequences; 8.5% to 10% of them appeared once. The top ten constitute about 24% of the sample. The meaning of the sample's treatment or condition label: allogeneic hematopoietic cell transplantation with graft depleted of TCRalphabeta T cells and CD19 B cells. The children who served as transplant recipients had been given grafts of TCRalphabeta/CD19-depleted allogeneic hematopoietic cells. The paper's findings and limits, for the study overall: Apparently early alphabetaT-cell count recovery about two months after transplant reportedly relied on only several hundred rapidly expanded clones derived from non-depleted graft cells. Over subsequent months, a decline in hyperexpanded clone frequencies was noted, and after one year, T-cell counts and TCRbeta diversity were mostly ascribed to newly produced T cells. The high TCRbeta diversity at day 60 in some patients was ascribed to recipient T cells and intrathymic progenitors that had survived conditioning.

On this clonotype itself: Its antigen is currently not known. No clone much larger than this one lies a single base away; base qualities are absent.

This clonotype was obtained from a girl under two years old who had a stem cell transplant for combined immunodeficiency, so the T cells may come from the graft donor. Source: PBMCs, mostly from graft donor cells, taken 180 days after TCRalphabeta/CD19-depleted stem cell transplant.

The DNA sequence is as follows: TGTGCCAGCTCAACGCCAGGGGAGGGGAACACTGAAGCTTTCTTT. Translated, this is CASSTPGEGNTEAFF. This chain is built from TRBV18 and TRBJ1-1, with TRBD1 tentatively as D gene (6 bases match). CDR1 and CDR2 are drawn from the germline V gene: KGHSH, LQKENI. Spanning cysteine to phenylalanine, the CDR3 consists of 15 amino acids. Only CDR3 DNA is held: 45 bases, read in frame from base 1. The V and J ends are trimmed by 5 bases and 1 base, leaving 14 bases between them.